The 21 T cell receptor beta chains reported below all come from one sample, sequenced in a study of blood T cell repertoires in COVID-19. TCRdb keeps only in-frame clones here, not all; method: immunoSEQ multiplex PCR. The table records 110,000 to 150,000 clones, around 81% of them present only once. Sequences were obtained from PBMCs or T cells enriched from blood (not recorded which). The source of these receptors is a middle-aged woman who had recovered from COVID-19.

This clone was picked up one time. The rearrangement links TRBV4-2 to TRBJ2-3; 11 positions match TRBD2. The V gene's germline CDR1 is LGHNA and CDR2 YNFKEQ. This CDR3 contains 16 residues. Trimming cost V 0 bases and J 7 bases; bases outside gene matches: 6. CDR3 sequence reads: CASSQDRASGGNTQYF. The DNA for the CDR3 is TGTGCCAGCAGCCAAGATCGGGCTAGCGGGGGGAATACGCAGTATTTT.

The chain has TRBV20-1 and TRBJ2-1; no clear D. The germline CDR1 and CDR2 sequences are DFQATT and SNEGSKA (reference sequence). V was trimmed by 3 bases and J by 9 bases, leaving 15 bases between them. This CDR3 is built from 13 residues. CDR3 nucleotide sequence: TGCAGTGCTAGTCAAAGGAGTAGAGCTGAGCAGTTCTTC. It translates to CSASQRSRAEQFF.

The CDR3 coding sequence is TGTGCCAGCAGCTTAGGAATAGGGCGCCGGGGTGGGGCCAACGTCCTGACTTTC. This encodes CASSLGIGRRGGANVLTF. This chain connects TRBV7-9 to TRBJ2-6; D is perhaps TRBD2 (5 bases). Germline V gene data show CDR1 as SEHNR and CDR2 as FQNEAQ (reference sequence). This CDR3 is built from 18 residues. The V gene lost 1 base and the J gene lost 3 bases, with 16 bases spanning the gap. Full variable domain (outside the CDR3, taken from reference TRBV7-9 and TRBJ2-6): DTGVSQNPRHKITKRGQNVTFRCDPISEHNRLYWYRQTLGQGPEFLTYFQNEAQLEKSRLLSDRFSAERPKGSFSTLEIQRTEQGDSAMYLCASSLGIGRRGGANVLTFGAGSRLTVL.

This clone was recorded once. This chain uses TRBV11-3 with TRBJ2-7, with TRBD1 identical over 7 bases. The CDR3 runs 15 residues. J gave up 2 bases and V 5 bases, and 9 bases lay outside the gene matches. The germline CDR1 and CDR2 sequences are SGHNT and YENEEA. The CDR3 DNA follows: TGTGCCAGCAGCCCCCGGGACAGCCCTACCTACGAGCAGTACTTC. Encoded protein: CASSPRDSPTYEQYF.

The CDR3 protein is CASSLARTAPSTDTQYF. As DNA, the CDR3 is TGTGCCAGCAGCTTAGCCAGGACTGCTCCTAGCACAGATACGCAGTATTTT. V and J are TRBV13 and TRBJ2-3, with D possibly being TRBD2 (5 bases). The length of the CDR3 is 17 residues. Trimming shortened V by 1 base and J by 0 bases, and 14 bases separated the two germline ends. Germline lookup yields CDR1 PRHDT and CDR2 FYEKMQ (reference sequence).

This sequence joins TRBV2 and TRBJ2-7; perhaps TRBD2 as D (7 bases). Germline CDR1 and CDR2: SNHLY and FYNNEI. The CDR3 extends over 16 amino acids. V was clipped by 7 bases and J by 2 bases, with 21 bases between them. The DNA of the CDR3 is TGTGCCAGCACGGGCTCGGGGGCTAGCGGCACCTACGAGCAGTACTTC. This sequence encodes CASTGSGASGTYEQYF.

This chain connects TRBV2 to TRBJ1-1; weak D call: TRBD1 (6 bases). There are 13 residues in the CDR3. CDR1 and CDR2 from the germline V gene are SNHLY and FYNNEI. V was shortened by 6 bases and J by 3 bases, with 11 bases between the two germline ends. CDR3 in DNA: TGTGCCAGCAGCGCTGACAGGCACACTGAAGCTTTCTTT. It translates to CASSADRHTEAFF.

The chain is built from TRBV5-1 and TRBJ1-1; D is ambiguous. Germline V gene data show CDR1 as SGHRS and CDR2 as YFSETQ. Trimming took off 4 bases at V and 1 base at J, with 11 bases between the two ends. The CDR3 length is 14 residues. The CDR3 spells CASSDLAGNTEAFF. As DNA, the CDR3 is TGCGCCAGCAGCGATTTGGCAGGGAACACTGAAGCTTTCTTT.

The chain uses TRBV28 and TRBJ2-7; D is uncertain. There are 12 residues in the CDR3. Per the germline V gene, CDR1 is MDHEN and CDR2 is SYDVKM. Trimming removed 5 bases from V and 3 bases from J, with 8 bases in between. The CDR3: CASSPTVYEQYF. The CDR3 region has the DNA TGTGCCAGCAGTCCAACGGTCTACGAGCAGTACTTC. Together with reference TRBV28 and TRBJ2-7, the CDR3 gives the full variable domain: DVKVTQSSRYLVKRTGEKVFLECVQDMDHENMFWYRQDPGLGLRLIYFSYDVKMKEKGDIPEGYSVSREKKERFSLILESASTNQTSMYLCASSPTVYEQYFGPGTRLTVT.

The table lists this clone with a few counts. The gene calls are TRBV6-1 and TRBJ1-5; D gene ambiguous. This CDR3 has 14 amino acids. The V and J ends lost 3 bases and 0 bases respectively, with 6 bases between them. Looked up from germline, CDR1 is MNHNS and CDR2 is SASEGT. DNA of the CDR3: TGTGCCAGCAGTGAGAGGTATAGCAATCAGCCCCAGCATTTT. It specifies CASSERYSNQPQHF.

The V and J genes are TRBV28 and TRBJ2-1, with 12 bases lining up with TRBD2. Germline lookup yields CDR1 MDHEN and CDR2 SYDVKM. The trim removed 5 bases at V and 4 bases at J, leaving 3 bases unmatched. This CDR3 spans 15 amino acids. The CDR3 loop reads CASSALAGGYNEQFF. CDR3 coding DNA: TGTGCCAGCAGTGCCCTAGCGGGAGGGTACAATGAGCAGTTCTTC.

The V and J genes are TRBV13 and TRBJ2-7; 7 bases line up with TRBD2. The CDR3 is made up of 14 amino acids. Germline trimming cut 5 bases from V and 5 bases from J; bases unmatched to any gene: 9. The germline gives CDR1 PRHDT, CDR2 FYEKMQ (reference sequence). CDR3 sequence: CASSGRGEAHEQYF. CDR3 in DNA: TGTGCCAGCAGCGGCCGGGGGGAGGCCCACGAGCAGTACTTC.

The chain couples TRBV10-1 to TRBJ2-1, with D unclear. Germline CDR1 reads WNHNN; CDR2 reads SYGVQD (reference sequence). The CDR3 consists of 12 residues. V was shortened by 5 bases and J by 6 bases, with 8 bases between the two germline ends. The chain's CDR3 is CASSKNSNEQFF. For the CDR3, the DNA is TGCGCCAGCAGTAAAAACAGCAATGAGCAGTTCTTC.

The chain couples TRBV11-2 to TRBJ2-7, with 16 bases aligning to TRBD2. The CDR3 runs 14 residues. The V gene's germline CDR1 is SGHAT and CDR2 FQNNGV. The junction had 4 bases not matched to a gene; V was cut back by 7 bases and J by 7 bases. The CDR3 sequence: CASTRGLAGGEQYF. CDR3 nucleotide sequence: TGTGCCAGCACTAGGGGACTAGCGGGAGGGGAGCAGTACTTC.

The rearrangement uses TRBV2 and TRBJ2-7, with D possibly TRBD2 on 5 matching bases. The CDR3 consists of 15 residues. V was clipped by 2 bases and J by 4 bases, with 15 bases between them. Germline CDR1 reads SNHLY; CDR2 reads FYNNEI. This CDR3 reads CASSELGPSGYEQYF. The CDR3 region has the DNA TGTGCCAGCAGTGAACTAGGGCCCTCGGGGTACGAGCAGTACTTC.

This rearrangement joins TRBV18 to TRBJ2-3; the D is unclear. CDR1 and CDR2 (germline): KGHSH, LQKENI. The germline V and J ends were trimmed by 3 bases and 13 bases, with 14 bases remaining between them. This CDR3 spans 12 amino acids. The CDR3 region is CASSPLSRGKYF. CDR3 in DNA: TGTGCCAGCTCACCCTTGTCGCGTGGTAAGTATTTT.

This clone was recorded once. One end of the junction varies from germline; a read error may be responsible. J is TRBJ2-5 and V is TRBV7-7; 7 bases map to TRBD2. CDR1 is SSHAT and CDR2 is FNYEAQ in the germline V gene (reference sequence). This CDR3 has 15 residues. CDR3 sequence (DNA): TGTGCTAGCAGCTTAGGCGGCGCTAGCGGTGAGACCCAGTACTTC. Its translation is CASSLGGASGETQYF.

The chain joins TRBV5-1 to TRBJ2-1; 8 nucleotides agree with TRBD2. V shed 2 bases, J shed 6 bases, and the junction held 4 bases outside the gene matches. Germline CDR1 reads SGHRS; CDR2 reads YFSETQ. The CDR3 spans 14 residues. In nucleotides, the CDR3 is TGCGCCAGCAGCTTCTTTGGGACTAGCAATGAGCAGTTCTTC. Its translation: CASSFFGTSNEQFF.

The rearrangement joins TRBV3-1 (or the pseudogene TRBV3-2) to TRBJ1-1, with TRBD1 as a possible D gene (5 bases). CDR1 and CDR2 from the germline V gene are LGHDT and YNNKEL (reference sequence). This CDR3 region has 16 residues. V lost 4 bases and J lost 0, with 15 bases in between. The CDR3 nucleotides are TGTGCCAGCAGCCCAGATTTGGGGCAGATGAACACTGAAGCTTTCTTT. Translated: CASSPDLGQMNTEAFF.

This clone has a handful of counts. This sequence joins TRBV9 and TRBJ1-1, with D unclear. The germline gives CDR1 SGDLS, CDR2 YYNGEE. The V end was cut by 0 bases, the J end by 2 bases, with 5 bases between. This CDR3 has 13 amino acids. CDR3 sequence: CASSVETNTEAFF. The CDR3, as DNA: TGTGCCAGCAGCGTAGAGACTAACACTGAAGCTTTCTTT.

The chain carries TRBV10-3 and TRBJ2-1, with 7 bases lining up with TRBD2. The germline gives CDR1 ENHRY, CDR2 SYGVKD. CDR3 length: 15 residues. After removal of 5 bases from V and 6 bases from J, the junction contained 10 bases not matched to a gene. The CDR3 spells CAISPVAGRPNEQFF. The CDR3 DNA sequence: TGTGCCATCAGTCCCGTAGCGGGCAGGCCCAATGAGCAGTTCTTC.